This T cell receptor (beta chain) derives from a study of T cells in Graves' hyperthyroidism and ophthalmopathy. Turning to the study itself: Once the initial diagnosis was made, peripheral blood was obtained before any treatment.

Germline lookup yields CDR1 LNHDA and CDR2 SQIVND (reference sequence). J was trimmed by 7 bases and V by 6 bases; bases with no gene match: 15. The CDR3 consists of 16 residues. Amplification targeted TCR beta CDR3 regions from RNA transcripts. HTBI primers were used for first-round RT-PCR of the TCR CDR3. One entry per CDR3 protein results from TCRdb running MiXCR on the multiplex PCR reads. The sample records a few hundred thousand distinct CDR3 sequences, roughly a fifth being singletons. In this sample, this clonotype turned up many times. The sequence was collected from a woman between 50 and 59 years old with Graves' hyperthyroidism. Material for sequencing was blood. The chain joins TRBV19 to TRBJ2-1; 7 positions match TRBD1. CDR3 protein: CASRRRQGFGMNEQFF. CDR3 bases: TGTGCCAGTAGGCGGAGACAGGGATTTGGGATGAATGAGCAGTTCTTC.